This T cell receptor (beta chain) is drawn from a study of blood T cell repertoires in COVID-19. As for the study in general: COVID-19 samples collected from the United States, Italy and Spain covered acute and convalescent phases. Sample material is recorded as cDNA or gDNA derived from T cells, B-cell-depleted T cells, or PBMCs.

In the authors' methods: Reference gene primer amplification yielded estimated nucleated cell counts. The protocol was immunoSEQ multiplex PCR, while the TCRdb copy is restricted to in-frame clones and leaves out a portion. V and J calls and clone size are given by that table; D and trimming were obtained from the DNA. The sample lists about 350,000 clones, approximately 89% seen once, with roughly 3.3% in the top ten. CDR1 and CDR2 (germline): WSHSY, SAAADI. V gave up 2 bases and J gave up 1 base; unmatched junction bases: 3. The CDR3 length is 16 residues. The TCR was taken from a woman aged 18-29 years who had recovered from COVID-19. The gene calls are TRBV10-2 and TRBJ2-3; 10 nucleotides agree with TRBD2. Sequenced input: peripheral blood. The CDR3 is CASSETGTSGTDTQYF. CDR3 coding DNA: TGCGCCAGCAGTGAGACCGGGACTAGCGGCACAGATACGCAGTATTTT.